The clone carrying this T cell receptor beta chain was counted once. Its target is not known. This specimen belongs to a study of radiotherapy plus CTLA-4 blockade in lung cancer. Looking at the study overall: Objective responses arose in around a sixth of patients, and 25% to 35% experienced disease control.

Clones were sequenced by immunoSEQ multiplex PCR, and TCRdb holds only the in-frame ones, with some missing. The data contain about 59,000 clones, about 80% of them singletons. Patients with chemo-refractory metastatic non-small-cell lung cancer received focal radiation plus CTLA-4 blockade with ipilimumab. This CDR3 region has 12 residues. Between the trimmed V and J ends, which lost 4 bases and 7 bases, there was a span of 8 bases. Germline assignment: CDR1 MDHEN and CDR2 SYDVKM. Study-level points and caveats: Blood-borne expansion of tumor-derived TCR clones followed radiotherapy plus ipilimumab. Early blood T cell clone dynamics reportedly forecast response best, with interferon-beta.

This sequence joins TRBV28 and TRBJ1-5; D is unclear. The source material was peripheral blood, sampled from a patient treated with radiotherapy plus ipilimumab. The sequence derives from a human donor with non-small cell lung cancer whose response to radiotherapy plus ipilimumab could not be evaluated. The CDR3 DNA follows: TGTGCCAGCAGTTCGGGTTACCAGCCCCAGCATTTT. Protein product: CASSSGYQPQHF. Together with reference TRBV28 and TRBJ1-5, the CDR3 gives the full variable domain: DVKVTQSSRYLVKRTGEKVFLECVQDMDHENMFWYRQDPGLGLRLIYFSYDVKMKEKGDIPEGYSVSREKKERFSLILESASTNQTSMYLCASSSGYQPQHFGDGTRLSIL.